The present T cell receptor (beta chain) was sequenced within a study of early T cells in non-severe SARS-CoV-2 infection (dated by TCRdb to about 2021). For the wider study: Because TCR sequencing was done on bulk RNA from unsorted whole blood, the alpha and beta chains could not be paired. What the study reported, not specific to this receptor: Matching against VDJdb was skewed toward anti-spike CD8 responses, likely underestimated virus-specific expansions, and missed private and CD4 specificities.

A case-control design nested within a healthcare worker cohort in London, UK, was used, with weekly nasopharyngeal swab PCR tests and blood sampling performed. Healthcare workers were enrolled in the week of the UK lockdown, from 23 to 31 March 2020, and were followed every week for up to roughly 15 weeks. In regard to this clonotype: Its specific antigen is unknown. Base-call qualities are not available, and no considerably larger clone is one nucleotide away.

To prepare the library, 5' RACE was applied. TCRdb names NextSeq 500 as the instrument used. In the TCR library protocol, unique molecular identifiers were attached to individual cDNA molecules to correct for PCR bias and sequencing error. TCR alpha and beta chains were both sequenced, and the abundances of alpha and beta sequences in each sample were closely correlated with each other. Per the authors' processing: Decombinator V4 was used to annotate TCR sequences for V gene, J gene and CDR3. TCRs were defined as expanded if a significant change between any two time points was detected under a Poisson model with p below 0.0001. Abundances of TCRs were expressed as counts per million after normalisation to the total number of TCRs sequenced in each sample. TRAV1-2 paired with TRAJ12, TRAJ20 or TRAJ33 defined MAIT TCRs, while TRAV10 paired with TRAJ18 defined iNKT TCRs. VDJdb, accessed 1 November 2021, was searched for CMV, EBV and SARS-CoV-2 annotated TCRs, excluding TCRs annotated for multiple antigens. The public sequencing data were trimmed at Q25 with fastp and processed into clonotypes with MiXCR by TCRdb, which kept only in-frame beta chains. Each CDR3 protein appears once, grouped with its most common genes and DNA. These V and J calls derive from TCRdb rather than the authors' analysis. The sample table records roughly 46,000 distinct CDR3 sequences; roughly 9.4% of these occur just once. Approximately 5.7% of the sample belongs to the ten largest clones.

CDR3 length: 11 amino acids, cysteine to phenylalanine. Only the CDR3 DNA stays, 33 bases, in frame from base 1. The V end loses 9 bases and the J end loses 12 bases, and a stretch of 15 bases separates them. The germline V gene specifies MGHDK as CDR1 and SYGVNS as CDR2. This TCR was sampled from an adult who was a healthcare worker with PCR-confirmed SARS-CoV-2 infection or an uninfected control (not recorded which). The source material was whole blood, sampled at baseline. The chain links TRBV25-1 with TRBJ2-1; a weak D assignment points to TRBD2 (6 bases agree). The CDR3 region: CASRTYSGQFF. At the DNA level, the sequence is TGTGCCAGTAGGACCTATAGCGGGCAGTTCTTC. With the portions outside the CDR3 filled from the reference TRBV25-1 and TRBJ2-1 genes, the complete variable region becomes EADIYQTPRYLVIGTGKKITLECSQTMGHDKMYWYQQDPGMELHLIHYSYGVNSTEKGDLSSESTVSRIRTEHFPLTLESARPSHTSQYLCASRTYSGQFFGPGTRLTVL.